These T cell receptor beta chains were read from a single sample in a study of shared clonotypes between healthy human individuals. Produced via immunoSEQ multiplex PCR; TCRdb's table is partial and in-frame only. The sample has 800,000 to 950,000 clones, about 96% seen once. The material sequenced was naive CD8+ T cells sorted from blood. These receptors all stem from a man aged 25-40 years in good health. Both conserved end residues are trimmed from each CDR3.

TRBV11-2	14	TRBJ2-5	ASSSQGGWDQETQY
TRBV9	11	TRBJ1-2	ASSAGQGTGYT
TRBV7-9	13	TRBJ2-7	ASSPGSLARHEQY
TRBV4-1	11	TRBJ2-7	ASSQGHSYEQY
TRBV7-9	9	TRBJ2-7	ASSWGVEQY
TRBV9	10	TRBJ2-1	ASSPEGDEQF
TRBV4-3	14	TRBJ2-6	ASSPRRSLGANVLT
TRBV27	14	TRBJ2-1	ASSLRQGGRYNEQF
TRBV5-5	14	TRBJ2-1	ASSLGTGGRGNEQF
TRBV7-8	13	TRBJ1-4	ASTYVGAPNEKLF
TRBV30	11	TRBJ2-7	AWSYGQTYEQY
TRBV11-2	16	TRBJ2-3	ASSSPRGVAGVADTQY
TRBV25-1	13	TRBJ2-6	ASSDFVSGANVLT
TRBV11-2	12	TRBJ2-7	ASSRAGRGGEQY
TRBV4-1	11	TRBJ2-7	ASSPSDTYEQY
TRBV6-1	13	TRBJ2-7	ASSDSHWRGDEQY
TRBV10-3	13	TRBJ2-3	AISEAGGSTDTQY
TRBV7-9	13	TRBJ2-2	ASSPSGPNTGELF
TRBV5-6	12	TRBJ2-1	ASSLGLAIDEQF
TRBV10-2	12	TRBJ2-7	ASRGTVKPYEQY
TRBV5-5	9	TRBJ2-7	ASSPGLEQY
TRBV25-1	12	TRBJ1-2	ASSGTGGSYGYT
TRBV29-1	14	TRBJ2-7	SVESHGRESAYEQY
TRBV7-9	15	TRBJ2-5	ASSFLRASESRETQY
TRBV27	15	TRBJ2-1	ASSLGPSGRVYNEQF
TRBV7-3	12	TRBJ2-1	ASSKDSSYNEQF
TRBV2	13	TRBJ1-2	ASSAGQEPNYGYT
TRBV5-6	10	TRBJ2-7	ASSLRRSEQY
TRBV7-6	14	TRBJ2-7	ASSLAMAGSSYEQY
TRBV5-1	12	TRBJ2-7	ASRPQGIVGEQY
TRBV28	14	TRBJ2-1	ASSPDSPGGYNEQF
TRBV7-9	13	TRBJ1-5	ASSNSLGSNQPQH
TRBV2	11	TRBJ1-2	ASSGGDSYGYT
TRBV6-1	9	TRBJ2-1	ASRDYNEQF
TRBV5-1	14	TRBJ2-1	ASSSQGLAESNEQF
TRBV6-5	14	TRBJ2-7	ASSYSGADPTYEQY
TRBV9	13	TRBJ1-4	ASSSRDRGFEKLF
TRBV5-8	8	TRBJ2-7	ASSLPEQY
TRBV7-9	12	TRBJ2-1	ASDGGLSYNEQF
TRBV15	12	TRBJ2-7	ATSRDEEDYEQY
TRBV27	12	TRBJ2-1	ASTGGYSYNEQF
TRBV5-6	13	TRBJ2-3	ASSPLEGPADTQY
TRBV5-1	14	TRBJ1-1	ASSMGEGELNTEAF
TRBV9	11	TRBJ2-7	ASALGDFYEQY
TRBV4-1	13	TRBJ2-2	ASSQAPSGTGELF